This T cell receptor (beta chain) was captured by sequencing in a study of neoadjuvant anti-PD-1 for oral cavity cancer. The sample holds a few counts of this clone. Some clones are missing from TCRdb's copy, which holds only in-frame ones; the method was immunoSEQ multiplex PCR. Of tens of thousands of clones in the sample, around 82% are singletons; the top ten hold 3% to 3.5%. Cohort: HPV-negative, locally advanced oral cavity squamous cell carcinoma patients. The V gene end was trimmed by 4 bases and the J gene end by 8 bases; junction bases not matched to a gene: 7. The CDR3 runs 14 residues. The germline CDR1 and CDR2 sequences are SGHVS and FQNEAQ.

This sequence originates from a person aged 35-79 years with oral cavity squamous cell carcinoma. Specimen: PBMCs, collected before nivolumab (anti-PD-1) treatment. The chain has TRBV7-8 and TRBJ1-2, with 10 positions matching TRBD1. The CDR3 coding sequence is TGTGCCAGCAGCTCTCGACAGGGGGCAGGAGGCTACACCTTC. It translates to CASSSRQGAGGYTF.